A selection of T cell receptor beta chains follows, all from one sample in a study of cytomegalovirus exposure and HLA in healthy donors. Sequencing was performed with immunoSEQ multiplex PCR; in TCRdb, only in-frame clones are kept and a portion is missing. In the table there are about 150,000 clones, 70% to 90% of which are singletons. Specimen: PBMCs. These receptors came from a young man in good health and CMV-seropositive. CDR3s leave out the opening cysteine and the closing phenylalanine or tryptophan. The order of the fields is CDR3 protein, CDR3 length, J gene, V gene.

CDR3aa: ASSPKTGTSGTGELF; len: 15; j_gene: TRBJ2-2; v_gene: TRBV7-9
CDR3aa: ASRGVYEKLF; len: 10; j_gene: TRBJ1-4; v_gene: TRBV7-9
CDR3aa: SGTGVGDYGYT; len: 11; j_gene: TRBJ1-2; v_gene: TRBV29-1
CDR3aa: SSSLGGGGYT; len: 10; j_gene: TRBJ1-2; v_gene: TRBV7-9
CDR3aa: ASSQGAGQETQY; len: 12; j_gene: TRBJ2-5; v_gene: TRBV14
CDR3aa: ASSLIQGGSPLH; len: 12; j_gene: TRBJ1-6; v_gene: TRBV27
CDR3aa: ASSLEAGLSTDTQY; len: 14; j_gene: TRBJ2-3; v_gene: TRBV7-6
CDR3aa: ASSLVGRGNTEAF; len: 13; j_gene: TRBJ1-1; v_gene: TRBV7-2
CDR3aa: SVVASGRALADTQY; len: 14; j_gene: TRBJ2-3; v_gene: TRBV29-1
CDR3aa: ASSLWGQGADTQY; len: 13; j_gene: TRBJ2-3; v_gene: TRBV27
CDR3aa: ASSILGRQDTEAF; len: 13; j_gene: TRBJ1-1; v_gene: TRBV4-1
CDR3aa: SSSPRLGRGRDTQY; len: 14; j_gene: TRBJ2-3; v_gene: TRBV7-9
CDR3aa: ASSFERESDTQY; len: 12; j_gene: TRBJ2-3; v_gene: TRBV5-4
CDR3aa: ASSIVLHYEQY; len: 11; j_gene: TRBJ2-7; v_gene: TRBV19
CDR3aa: SVEPQGAGTEAF; len: 12; j_gene: TRBJ1-1; v_gene: TRBV29-1
CDR3aa: ASSLKQGIYNEQF; len: 13; j_gene: TRBJ2-1; v_gene: TRBV5-6
CDR3aa: SSSLRGLDHEQY; len: 12; j_gene: TRBJ2-7; v_gene: TRBV7-9
CDR3aa: ASRREPSYNEQF; len: 12; j_gene: TRBJ2-1; v_gene: TRBV6-4
CDR3aa: ASSQRQGGAGNTIY; len: 14; j_gene: TRBJ1-3; v_gene: TRBV4-1
CDR3aa: ASSGLGSSYEQY; len: 12; j_gene: TRBJ2-7; v_gene: TRBV6-1
CDR3aa: ASSMGRVEKLF; len: 11; j_gene: TRBJ1-4; v_gene: TRBV19
CDR3aa: ASSVEAWSSASSYNEQF; len: 17; j_gene: TRBJ2-1; v_gene: TRBV9
CDR3aa: ASSYATGVGETQY; len: 13; j_gene: TRBJ2-5; v_gene: TRBV6-7
CDR3aa: ASSLRGGDEKLF; len: 12; j_gene: TRBJ1-4; v_gene: TRBV28
CDR3aa: ASSPGQGTLHTEAF; len: 14; j_gene: TRBJ1-1; v_gene: TRBV23-1
CDR3aa: ASSSPSWAQPREQY; len: 14; j_gene: TRBJ2-7; v_gene: TRBV6-5
CDR3aa: ASSQGREGTYNEQF; len: 14; j_gene: TRBJ2-1; v_gene: TRBV4-1
CDR3aa: ASSSMDRGGTEAF; len: 13; j_gene: TRBJ1-1; v_gene: TRBV18
CDR3aa: ASSLTSGSYNEQF; len: 13; j_gene: TRBJ2-1; v_gene: TRBV27
CDR3aa: ASSRGISQPQH; len: 11; j_gene: TRBJ1-5; v_gene: TRBV7-2
CDR3aa: ASSLLTSGRAKEQF; len: 14; j_gene: TRBJ2-1; v_gene: TRBV7-9
CDR3aa: ASSFRWEDEQF; len: 11; j_gene: TRBJ2-1; v_gene: TRBV5-4
CDR3aa: ASSFGLATNEKLF; len: 13; j_gene: TRBJ1-4; v_gene: TRBV5-4
CDR3aa: ASSLGYAGQGGYT; len: 13; j_gene: TRBJ1-2; v_gene: TRBV28
CDR3aa: ASSPGGTEAF; len: 10; j_gene: TRBJ1-1; v_gene: TRBV7-6
CDR3aa: ASSQEGRGSGELF; len: 13; j_gene: TRBJ2-2; v_gene: TRBV4-1
CDR3aa: ASRKAADTEAF; len: 11; j_gene: TRBJ1-1; v_gene: TRBV5-1
CDR3aa: ASSNREGQPQH; len: 11; j_gene: TRBJ1-5; v_gene: TRBV18
CDR3aa: ARVRLAGASGELF; len: 13; j_gene: TRBJ2-2; v_gene: TRBV19
CDR3aa: ASSVEGAGDYEQY; len: 13; j_gene: .; v_gene: TRBV9
CDR3aa: ASSLMQGSEKLF; len: 12; j_gene: TRBJ1-4; v_gene: TRBV7-6
CDR3aa: ASSFVAGADMETQY; len: 14; j_gene: TRBJ2-5; v_gene: TRBV5-6
CDR3aa: ASSLDRVYGYT; len: 11; j_gene: TRBJ1-2; v_gene: TRBV5-4
CDR3aa: ASSDPGQLYGYT; len: 12; j_gene: TRBJ1-2; v_gene: TRBV6-1
CDR3aa: ASSPRTGVTGELF; len: 13; j_gene: TRBJ2-2; v_gene: TRBV7-9
CDR3aa: ASSLRDRAPGNTIY; len: 14; j_gene: TRBJ1-3; v_gene: TRBV13
CDR3aa: ASRQQGLSADTQY; len: 13; j_gene: TRBJ2-3; v_gene: TRBV5-1
CDR3aa: SVVGDTEAF; len: 9; j_gene: TRBJ1-1; v_gene: TRBV29-1
CDR3aa: SSSLFASGSYEQY; len: 13; j_gene: TRBJ2-7; v_gene: TRBV7-9
CDR3aa: ASSQSSIQY; len: 9; j_gene: TRBJ2-4; v_gene: TRBV23-1
CDR3aa: ASSRTSLGSYNEQF; len: 14; j_gene: TRBJ2-1; v_gene: TRBV4-1
CDR3aa: ASSPRLAADGYT; len: 12; j_gene: TRBJ1-2; v_gene: TRBV5-8
CDR3aa: ASSHGSVDTQY; len: 11; j_gene: TRBJ2-3; v_gene: TRBV5-1
CDR3aa: ASSLQDEQF; len: 9; j_gene: TRBJ2-1; v_gene: TRBV7-8
CDR3aa: ATRDRAVSGTEAF; len: 13; j_gene: TRBJ1-1; v_gene: TRBV10-3